This paragraph covers one T cell receptor (beta chain) sequence. This sample was included in a study of blood T cell repertoires in COVID-19. Study summary: PBMCs, B-cell-depleted T cells, or T cells provided the cDNA or gDNA that made up the material.

This CDR3 has 14 amino acids. V dropped 4 bases and J dropped 3 bases, with 13 bases sitting between them. The germline V gene encodes CDR1 SGHDN and CDR2 FVKESK. The table came from immunoSEQ multiplex PCR; TCRdb's copy has only in-frame clones and leaves some out. The table has fewer than 300,000 clones, more than 80% seen once; the top ten hold around 1.1%. Sequences were obtained from PBMCs or T cells enriched from blood (not recorded which). The V call is TRBV14, the J call TRBJ2-7; D uncertain. The source is a woman aged 25-40 years who had recovered from COVID-19. CDR3 bases: TGTGCCAGCAGCCCCATACGATCAGGCTACGAGCAGTACTTC. Its translation: CASSPIRSGYEQYF.